Listed here is a single T cell receptor beta chain. Its antigen remains unknown. The data belong to a study of T-cell memory formation after mild COVID-19. Study at large: TCR clusters showed largely donor specificity. Whole-study findings and limits: Clones that got smaller from day 15 to 85 had even CD4/CD8, while clones growing later tipped toward CD4+.

Via MiXCR, TCRdb re-called the 5' RACE reads, giving one row per CDR3 protein. The sample has under 700,000 distinct CDR3 sequences; around 20% are singletons. Sequencing was done on a sample of PBMCs or a T cell subset sorted from them (not recorded which). The receptor's source is an adult woman who had mild COVID-19 (a few samples of this study predate the infection). Cell type and time point are not known.

CDR3 nucleotide sequence: TGTGCCAGCAGCCAGGAAAGCGGGACACATAGCACAGATACGCAGTATTTT. Translated, it gives CASSQESGTHSTDTQYF. The V and J genes are TRBV4-2 and TRBJ2-3, with a possible D match to TRBD2 (7 bases). V was trimmed by 3 bases and J by 0 bases, leaving 16 bases between them. Germline V gives CDR1 LGHNA, CDR2 YNFKEQ. The CDR3 has 17 residues.